Given below is one TCR beta chain in context. No cognate antigen has been identified for it. No base quality information exists; no much larger clone differs at one position. The immunoSEQ Assay, a bias-controlled multiplex PCR, was used to amplify TCRbeta CDR3 regions from genomic DNA. Under the source paper's analysis protocol: The number of nucleated cells in each sample was estimated from the amplification of reference gene primers within the assay. To quantify the absolute abundance of each unique TCRbeta CDR3 rearrangement, sequence reads were collapsed and filtered. For each sample, productive Simpson clonality was calculated by taking the square root of Simpson's diversity index across productive rearrangements. TCRdb obtained this table from immuneACCESS and retained in-frame rearrangements with V and J assigned. These tables miss some clones; where compared with another copy, unresolved V genes account for less than half of the shortfall, and the remainder is unexplained. The V and J calls and the clone size are those of that table, but D and trimming were determined from the DNA. In this sample the table shows 70,000 or so clones, over 85% of which occur a single time. The ten largest clones add up to roughly 9.1% of the sample.

V trim: 0 bases; J trim: 3 bases; unmatched bases: 5. The CDR3 sequence holds 16 residues, the cysteine and phenylalanine included. Here the CDR3 DNA is all that survives: 48 bases in frame from base 1. Per the germline V gene (reference sequence), SGHNT is the CDR1 and YYREEE is the CDR2. Collaborating institutions collected whole blood in K2EDTA tubes following their own protocols. For TCRbeta analysis, collaborators shipped samples as frozen whole blood, isolated PBMCs, or DNA extracted from either of those sample types. The sample comes from a study of blood T cell repertoires in COVID-19 (TCRdb year 2020). For context, the study as a whole: The collaborator samples originated in the United States, Italy and Spain and spanned the acute and convalescent phases of COVID-19. The samples were drawn from the first 160 participants of the ongoing ImmuneRACE study and from 1,200 or so subjects provided by 6 global collaborators. The repertoires were made available in a free public database intended to serve as a resource for research on the immune response to SARS-CoV-2. Where available, HLA class I and class II types were obtained from metadata supplied by the sample provider rather than from assay-based typing. The prospective study material was composed of cDNA or gDNA derived from T cells, B-cell-depleted T cells, or PBMCs. A de-identified subject ID, COVID-19 status, age in years and sex were almost always included in the sample metadata. Deeply sampled blood TCRbeta repertoires from subjects exposed to, actively infected with, or recovered from COVID-19 were included in the dataset. On the study overall, not on this receptor specifically: The amount of clinical and demographic metadata varied by source and participant and was provided uncurated.

This receptor was taken from a human donor in a cohort sampled during active COVID-19. Sample: peripheral blood. Recombination linked TRBV5-4 to TRBJ2-2, and TRBD2 matches 7 of the central bases. The nucleotide sequence is TGTGCCAGCAGCTTGGAAGCGGGATTACACACCGGGGAGCTGTTTTTT. This gives the protein CASSLEAGLHTGELFF.